This T cell receptor (beta chain) was documented in a study of shared clonotypes between healthy human individuals. Positive CCR7 selection of CD45RO-negative cells yielded the naive CD8 cells, and terminally differentiated effector memory CD45RA+ cells were excluded. Study findings and constraints: Between a few donors, naive CD4 clonotypes were shared at a level of about 5%.

The table came from immunoSEQ multiplex PCR; TCRdb's copy has only in-frame clones and leaves some out. This table holds roughly 2.1 million clones, about 92% found once. CDR1 is SGHNT, CDR2 YYREEE, per germline (reference sequence). This CDR3 has 17 residues. The V and J ends lost 2 bases and 5 bases, in that order; junction bases with no gene match: 7. With regard to this clone: The antigen is undetermined.

The chain combines TRBV5-4 with TRBJ2-7, with 16 positions matching TRBD2. Input material: naive CD8+ T cells from PBMCs. This TCR came from a man aged 18 to 29 in good health. Some clones in this sample may be carry-over from other donors' samples. The CDR3 nucleotides are TGTGCCAGCAGCTTTAAACCGGGACTAGCGGGAGGGCACGAGCAGTACTTC. Its translation: CASSFKPGLAGGHEQYF.